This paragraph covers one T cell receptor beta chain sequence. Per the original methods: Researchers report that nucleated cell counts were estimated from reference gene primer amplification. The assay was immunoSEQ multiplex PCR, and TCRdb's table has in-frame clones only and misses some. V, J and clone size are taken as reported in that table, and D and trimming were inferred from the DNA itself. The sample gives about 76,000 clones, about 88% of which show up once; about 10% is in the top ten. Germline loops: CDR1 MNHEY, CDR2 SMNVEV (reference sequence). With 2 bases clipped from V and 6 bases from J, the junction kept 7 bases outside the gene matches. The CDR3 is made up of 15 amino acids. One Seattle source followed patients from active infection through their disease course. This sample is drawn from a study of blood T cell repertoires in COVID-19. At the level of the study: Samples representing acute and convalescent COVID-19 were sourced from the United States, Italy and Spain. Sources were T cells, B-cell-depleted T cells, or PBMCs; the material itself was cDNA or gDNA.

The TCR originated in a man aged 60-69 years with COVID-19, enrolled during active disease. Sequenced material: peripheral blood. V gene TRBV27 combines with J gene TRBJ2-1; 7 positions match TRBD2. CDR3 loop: CASSLEASGLNEQFF. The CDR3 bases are TGTGCCAGCAGTTTAGAGGCTAGCGGCCTCAATGAGCAGTTCTTC.